The entry below describes one T cell receptor (beta chain). The sample comes from a study of radiation and T cells in renal cell carcinoma. Sequencing was performed with immunoSEQ multiplex PCR; in TCRdb, only in-frame clones are kept and a portion is missing. The table lists about 160,000 clones, about 88% of them singletons, with about 4% in the top ten. The CDR3 runs to 13 residues. CDR1 SGDLS and CDR2 YYNGEE come from the germline V gene. V lost 4 bases to trimming and J lost 5 bases; unmatched junction nucleotides: 4. Specified time point: baseline pretreatment blood. The sample's treatment: 15 Gy SBRT to primary tumor, nephrectomy 4 weeks later.

The material sequenced was blood, taken from a patient whose treatment included radiotherapy and nephrectomy. The clonotype comes from a woman in her 70s with renal cell carcinoma. The genes are TRBV9 and TRBJ2-3, with 7 bases matching TRBD1. The CDR3 DNA reads TGTGCCAGCAGCCCAGGGGGAGAAGATACGCAGTATTTT. Its translation is CASSPGGEDTQYF.